Shown below are 10 T cell receptor beta chains from a single sample sequenced in a study of T cells in Graves' hyperthyroidism and ophthalmopathy (dated by TCRdb to between 2018 and 2020). Library preparation employed multiplex PCR. Sequencing relied on an Illumina HiSeq 2000. TCR beta CDR3 regions were amplified from RNA transcripts. The first round of RT-PCR for the TCR CDR3 was performed with the HTBI primer set and the Qiagen OneStep RT-PCR kit. TCRdb ran its own pipeline on the public reads, namely fastp trimming at Q25 and MiXCR clone calling, and kept in-frame beta chains. Identical CDR3 proteins give one entry, which carries the most common genes and DNA. The sample data list about 50,000 distinct CDR3 sequences, and around 48% of these were observed just once. In total, the top ten clones hold 12% of the sample. Specimen: blood. Receptors were obtained from a woman aged 25 to 45 with Graves' ophthalmopathy.

The chain is built from TRBV4-2 and TRBJ2-2; 14 bases line up with TRBD2. With V trimmed by 3 bases and J by 0 bases, 9 bases remained unmatched. Germline CDR1 reads LGHNA; CDR2 reads YNFKEQ. The CDR3 length is 20 residues. CDR3 DNA sequence: TGTGCCAGCAGCCAGGAACCCGGGACTAGCGGGAGAGCGAACACCGGGGAGCTGTTTTTT. Its translation is CASSQEPGTSGRANTGELFF.

This clonotype was seen repeatedly, ten times or more. The chain combines TRBV6-4 with TRBJ1-6; 8 nucleotides agree with TRBD1. Trimming took 6 bases from V and 9 from J; bases not matched to a gene: 7. Germline V lookup: CDR1 MRHNA, CDR2 SNTAGT. The CDR3 covers 14 residues. The CDR3, as DNA: TGTGCCAGCAGCGCGACAGGGGAAGGTTCACCCCTCCACTTT. This codes for CASSATGEGSPLHF.

A note on this clonotype: The junction shows a germline mismatch at one end, possibly a read error. The chain has TRBV7-2 and TRBJ2-5; 8 nucleotides match TRBD2. The CDR3 spans 16 residues. From germline, CDR1 is SGHTA and CDR2 FQGNSA. The DNA for the CDR3 is TGTGCCAGCAACTTACCAGTGGCGGGAGGTCAAGAGACCCAGTACTTC. This gives the protein CASNLPVAGGQETQYF.

This clonotype was observed many times. The V gene is TRBV7-9, the J gene TRBJ2-1, with a possible D match to TRBD2 (5 bases). There are 13 residues in the CDR3. Trimming shortened V by 3 bases and J by 6 bases, and 9 bases separated the two germline ends. From germline, CDR1 is SEHNR and CDR2 FQNEAQ (reference sequence). The CDR3: CASSLVGSNEQFF. The CDR3 bases are TGTGCCAGCAGCTTGGTGGGGAGCAATGAGCAGTTCTTC.

This clonotype was seen many times. The chain uses TRBV7-3 and TRBJ1-2; TRBD1 agrees at 7 bases. The germline gives CDR1 SGHTA, CDR2 FQGTGA. Trimming took 5 bases from V and 4 from J; bases not matched to a gene: 7. This CDR3 comprises 14 residues. CDR3 sequence (DNA): TGTGCCAGCAGCCAGGGGGATTCGGGCTATGGCTACACCTTC. It codes for CASSQGDSGYGYTF. The variable domain in full, with the rest retrieved from reference TRBV7-3 and TRBJ1-2, is GAGVSQTPSNKVTEKGKYVELRCDPISGHTALYWYRQSLGQGPEFLIYFQGTGAADDSGLPNDRFFAVRPEGSVSTLKIQRTERGDSAVYLCASSQGDSGYGYTFGSGTRLTVV.

The sample holds many counts of this clonotype. The J gene is TRBJ2-5, the V gene TRBV7-9, with TRBD1 matching over 12 bases. The junction had 4 bases not matched to a gene; V was cut back by 5 bases and J by 3 bases. Germline V gene data show CDR1 as SEHNR and CDR2 as FQNEAQ (reference sequence). The CDR3 consists of 15 residues. CDR3 DNA sequence: TGTGCCAGCAGCCGGGGACAGGGGGCGGAAGAGACCCAGTACTTC. Its translation: CASSRGQGAEETQYF.

V and J are TRBV20-1 and TRBJ2-3, with 13 bases lining up with TRBD2. Germline V gives CDR1 DFQATT, CDR2 SNEGSKA (reference sequence). V trimming: 6 bases; J trimming: 11 bases; junction bases outside the gene matches: 14. There are 15 residues in the CDR3. The CDR3 loop is CSAWTSGSRYNEQYF. CDR3 DNA sequence: TGCAGTGCGTGGACTAGCGGGAGTAGGTACAATGAGCAGTATTTT.

In this sample, this clonotype turned up many times. The chain carries TRBV12-3 or TRBV12-4 and TRBJ1-4; the D gene is possibly TRBD1 (6 bases). This CDR3 has 13 amino acids. The V end was cut by 3 bases, the J end by 9 bases, with 11 bases between. CDR3 in DNA: TGTGCCAGCAGTTTTTTCCGGGGGCAAAAACTGTTTTTT. It codes for CASSFFRGQKLFF.

In this sample, this clonotype turned up once. The rearrangement joins TRBV10-1 to TRBJ2-3; D remains unclear. CDR3 length equals 12 residues. Germline V CDR1 and CDR2: WNHNN, SYGVQD (reference sequence). The V end lost 2 bases, the J end lost 11 bases, and 11 bases lay between the germline ends. This CDR3 is CASSETYNEQYF. The CDR3 DNA is TGCGCCAGCAGTGAGACCTACAATGAGCAGTATTTT.

A few counts support this clonotype. The V call is TRBV9, the J call TRBJ2-3, with 7 bases identical to TRBD2. After removal of 7 bases from V and 11 bases from J, the junction contained 13 bases not matched to a gene. Germline loops: CDR1 SGDLS, CDR2 YYNGEE. CDR3 size: 13 residues. This CDR3 is CASGRLAGNEQYF. The CDR3 DNA reads as TGTGCCAGCGGGCGGTTAGCGGGCAATGAGCAGTATTTT.